This T cell receptor (beta chain) is drawn from a study of blood T cell repertoires in COVID-19. Study-wide background: There were acute and convalescent COVID-19 samples, and they came from the United States, Italy and Spain. Sources were T cells, B-cell-depleted T cells, or PBMCs; the material itself was cDNA or gDNA.

Germline CDR1 KGHSH, CDR2 LQKENI. V lost 3 bases, J lost 6 bases, and 14 bases lay in between. The CDR3 is 15 residues long. Under the authors' procedure: Reference gene primer amplification yielded estimated nucleated cell counts. The table came from immunoSEQ multiplex PCR; TCRdb's copy has only in-frame clones and leaves some out. The V and J calls and clone size are taken from that table; D and trimming were inferred from the DNA. The table includes about 120,000 clones, under 90% detected once. The sample was peripheral blood. The origin of this receptor is a woman aged 70-85 years with acute or convalescent COVID-19. This rearrangement joins TRBV18 to TRBJ1-4, with D perhaps matching TRBD1 (6 bases). The CDR3 reads CASSPRINRDEKLFF. Written as DNA, the CDR3 is TGTGCCAGCTCACCTCGTATTAACAGGGATGAAAAACTGTTTTTT.